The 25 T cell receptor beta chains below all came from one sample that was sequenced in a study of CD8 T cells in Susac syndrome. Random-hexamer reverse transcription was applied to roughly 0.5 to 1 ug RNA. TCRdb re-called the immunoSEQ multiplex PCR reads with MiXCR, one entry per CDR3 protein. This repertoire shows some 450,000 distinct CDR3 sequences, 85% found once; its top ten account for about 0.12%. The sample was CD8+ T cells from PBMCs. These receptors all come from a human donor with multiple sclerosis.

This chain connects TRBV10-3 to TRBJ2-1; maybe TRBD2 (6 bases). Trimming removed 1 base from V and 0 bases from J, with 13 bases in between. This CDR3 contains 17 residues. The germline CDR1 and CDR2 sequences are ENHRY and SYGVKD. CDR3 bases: TGTGCCATCAGTGAGTTCGAAGCGGGTGGCTCCTACAATGAGCAGTTCTTC. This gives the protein CAISEFEAGGSYNEQFF.

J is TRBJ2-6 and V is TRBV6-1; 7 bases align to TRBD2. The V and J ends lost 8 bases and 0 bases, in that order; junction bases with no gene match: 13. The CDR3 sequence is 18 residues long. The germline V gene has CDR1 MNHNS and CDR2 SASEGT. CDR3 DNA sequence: TGTGCCAGCGGACGCGACCCGGGGGGTCGCTCTGGGGCCAACGTCCTGACTTTC. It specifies CASGRDPGGRSGANVLTF.

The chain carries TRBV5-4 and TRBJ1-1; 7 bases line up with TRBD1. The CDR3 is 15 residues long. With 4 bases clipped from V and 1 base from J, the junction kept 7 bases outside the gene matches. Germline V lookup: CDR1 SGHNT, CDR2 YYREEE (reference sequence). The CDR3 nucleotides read TGTGCCAGCAGCAGCGACAGGGAGGGGAACACTGAAGCTTTCTTT. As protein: CASSSDREGNTEAFF.

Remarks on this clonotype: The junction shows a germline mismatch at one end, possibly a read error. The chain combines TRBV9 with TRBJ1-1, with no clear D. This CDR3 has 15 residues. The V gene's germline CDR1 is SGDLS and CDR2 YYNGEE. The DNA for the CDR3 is TGTGCCAGCAGCGGGACGGAATCCATGAACACTGAAGCTGTCTTT. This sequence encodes CASSGTESMNTEAVF.

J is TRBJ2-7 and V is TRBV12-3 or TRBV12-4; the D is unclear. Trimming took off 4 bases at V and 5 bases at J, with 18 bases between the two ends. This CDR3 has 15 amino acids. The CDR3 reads CASSSGRIIVHEQYF. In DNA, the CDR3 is TGTGCCAGCAGTTCGGGCCGGATAATCGTCCACGAGCAGTACTTC.

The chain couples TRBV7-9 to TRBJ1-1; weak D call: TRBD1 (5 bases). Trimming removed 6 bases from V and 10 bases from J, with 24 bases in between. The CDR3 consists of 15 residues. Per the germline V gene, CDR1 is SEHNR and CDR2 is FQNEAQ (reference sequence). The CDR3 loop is CASRFLPDNVGGAFF. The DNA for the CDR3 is TGTGCCAGCAGGTTCCTACCGGACAATGTGGGAGGAGCTTTCTTT.

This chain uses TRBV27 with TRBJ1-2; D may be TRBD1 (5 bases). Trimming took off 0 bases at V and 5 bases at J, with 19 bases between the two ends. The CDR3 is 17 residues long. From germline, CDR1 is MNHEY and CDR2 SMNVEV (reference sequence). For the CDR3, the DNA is TGTGCCAGCAGTTTATCTCTCGGGGCGGGGGGAGCGTATGGCTACACCTTC. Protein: CASSLSLGAGGAYGYTF.

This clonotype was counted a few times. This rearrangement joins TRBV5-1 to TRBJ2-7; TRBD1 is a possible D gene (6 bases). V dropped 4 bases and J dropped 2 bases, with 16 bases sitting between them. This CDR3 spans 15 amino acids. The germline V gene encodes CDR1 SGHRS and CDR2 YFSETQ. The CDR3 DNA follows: TGCGCCAGCAGCCCGGAACCAGGGGTCGCCTACGAGCAGTACTTC. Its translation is CASSPEPGVAYEQYF.

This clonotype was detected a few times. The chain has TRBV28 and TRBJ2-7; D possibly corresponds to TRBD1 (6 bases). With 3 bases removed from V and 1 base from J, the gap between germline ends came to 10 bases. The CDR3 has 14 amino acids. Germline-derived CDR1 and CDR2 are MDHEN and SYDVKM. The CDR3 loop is CASSFLGQSYEQYF. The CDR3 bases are TGTGCCAGCAGTTTCCTCGGACAGTCCTACGAGCAGTACTTC.

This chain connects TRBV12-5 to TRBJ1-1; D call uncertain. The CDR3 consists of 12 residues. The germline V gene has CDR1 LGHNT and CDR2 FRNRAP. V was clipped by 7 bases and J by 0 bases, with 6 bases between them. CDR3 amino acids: CASEEVNTEAFF. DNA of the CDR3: TGTGCTAGTGAGGAAGTGAACACTGAAGCTTTCTTT.

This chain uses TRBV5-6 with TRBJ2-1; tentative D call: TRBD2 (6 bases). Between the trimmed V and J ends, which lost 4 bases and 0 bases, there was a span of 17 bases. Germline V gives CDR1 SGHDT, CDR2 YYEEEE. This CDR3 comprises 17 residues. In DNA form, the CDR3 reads TGTGCCAGCAGCCCGCTGGAGGGCATAAGCTCCTACAATGAGCAGTTCTTC. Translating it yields CASSPLEGISSYNEQFF.

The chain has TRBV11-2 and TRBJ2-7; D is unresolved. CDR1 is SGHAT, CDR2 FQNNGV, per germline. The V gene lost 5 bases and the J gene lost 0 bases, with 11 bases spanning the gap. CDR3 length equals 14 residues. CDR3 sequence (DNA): TGTGCCAGCAGCGTCCCGGGTCTCTCCTACGAGCAGTACTTC. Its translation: CASSVPGLSYEQYF.

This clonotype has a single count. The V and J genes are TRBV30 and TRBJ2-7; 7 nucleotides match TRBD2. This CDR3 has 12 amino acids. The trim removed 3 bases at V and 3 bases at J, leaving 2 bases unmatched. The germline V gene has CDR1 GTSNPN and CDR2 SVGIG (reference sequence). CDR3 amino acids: CAWSGRNYEQYF. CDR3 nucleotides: TGTGCCTGGAGCGGGAGGAACTACGAGCAGTACTTC.

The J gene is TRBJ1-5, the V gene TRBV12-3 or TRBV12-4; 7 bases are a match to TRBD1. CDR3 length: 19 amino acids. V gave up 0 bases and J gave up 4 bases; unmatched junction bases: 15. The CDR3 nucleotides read TGTGCCAGCAGTTTAGCAAGTGACAGGGAGGGATATAGTAATCAGCCCCAGCATTTT. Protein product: CASSLASDREGYSNQPQHF.

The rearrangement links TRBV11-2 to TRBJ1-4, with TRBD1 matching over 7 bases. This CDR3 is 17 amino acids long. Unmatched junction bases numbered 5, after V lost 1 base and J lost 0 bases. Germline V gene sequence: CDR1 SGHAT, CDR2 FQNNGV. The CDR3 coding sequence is TGTGCCAGCAGCTTAGCCAGGGGGGATTCAACTAATGAAAAACTGTTTTTT. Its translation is CASSLARGDSTNEKLFF.

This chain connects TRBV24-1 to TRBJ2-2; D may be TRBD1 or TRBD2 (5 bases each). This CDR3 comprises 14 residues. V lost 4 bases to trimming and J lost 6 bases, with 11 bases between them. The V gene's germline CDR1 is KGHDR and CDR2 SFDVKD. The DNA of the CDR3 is TGTGCCACCAGTGACCGGCAGGGACCCGGGGAGCTGTTTTTT. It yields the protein CATSDRQGPGELFF.

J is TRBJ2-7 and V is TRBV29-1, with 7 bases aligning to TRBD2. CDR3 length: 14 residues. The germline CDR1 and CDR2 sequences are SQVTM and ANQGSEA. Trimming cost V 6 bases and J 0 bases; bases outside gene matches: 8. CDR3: CSVGNLAVSYEQYF. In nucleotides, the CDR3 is TGCAGCGTCGGTAACCTAGCGGTCTCCTACGAGCAGTACTTC.

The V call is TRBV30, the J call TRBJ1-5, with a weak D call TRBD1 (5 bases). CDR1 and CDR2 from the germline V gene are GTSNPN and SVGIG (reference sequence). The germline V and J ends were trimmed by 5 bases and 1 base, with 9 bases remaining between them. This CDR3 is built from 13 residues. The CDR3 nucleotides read TGTGCCTGGTCGGGGCTAAGCAATCAGCCCCAGCATTTT. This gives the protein CAWSGLSNQPQHF.

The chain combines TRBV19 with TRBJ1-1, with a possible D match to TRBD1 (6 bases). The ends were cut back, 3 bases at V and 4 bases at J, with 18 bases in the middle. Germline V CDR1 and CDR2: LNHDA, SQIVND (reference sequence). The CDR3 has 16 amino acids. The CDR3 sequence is CASSIPGRGLGTEAFF. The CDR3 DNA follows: TGTGCCAGTAGTATCCCGGGCAGGGGCCTTGGCACTGAAGCTTTCTTT.

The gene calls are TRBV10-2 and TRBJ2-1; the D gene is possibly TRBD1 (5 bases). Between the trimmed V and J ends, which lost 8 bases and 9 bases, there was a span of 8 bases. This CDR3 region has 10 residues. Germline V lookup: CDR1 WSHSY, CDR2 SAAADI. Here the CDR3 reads CASLQGEQFF. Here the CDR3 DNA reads TGCGCCAGCCTCCAGGGTGAGCAGTTCTTC.

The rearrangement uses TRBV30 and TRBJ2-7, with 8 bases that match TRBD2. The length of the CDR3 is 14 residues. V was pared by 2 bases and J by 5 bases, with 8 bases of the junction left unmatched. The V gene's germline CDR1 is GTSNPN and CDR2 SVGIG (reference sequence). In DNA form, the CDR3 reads TGTGCCTGGAGTTACCAGCGGGAGTTCCACGAGCAGTACTTC. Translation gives CAWSYQREFHEQYF.

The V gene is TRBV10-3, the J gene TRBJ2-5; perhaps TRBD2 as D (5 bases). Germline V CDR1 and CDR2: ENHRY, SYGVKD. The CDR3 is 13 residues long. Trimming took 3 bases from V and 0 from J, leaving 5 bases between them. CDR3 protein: CAISDGNQETQYF. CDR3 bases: TGTGCCATCAGTGACGGGAACCAAGAGACCCAGTACTTC.

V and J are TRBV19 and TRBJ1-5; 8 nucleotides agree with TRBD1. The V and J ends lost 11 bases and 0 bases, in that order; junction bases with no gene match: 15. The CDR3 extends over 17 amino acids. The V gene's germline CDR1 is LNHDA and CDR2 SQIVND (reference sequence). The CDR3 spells CASNHGGGQDSNQPQHF. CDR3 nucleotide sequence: TGTGCCTCGAATCATGGGGGGGGACAGGATAGCAATCAGCCCCAGCATTTT.

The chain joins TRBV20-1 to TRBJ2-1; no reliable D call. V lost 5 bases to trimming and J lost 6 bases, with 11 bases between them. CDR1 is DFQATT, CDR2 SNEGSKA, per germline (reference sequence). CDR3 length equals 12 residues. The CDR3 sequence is CSAESWANEQFF. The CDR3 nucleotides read TGCAGTGCTGAATCCTGGGCCAATGAGCAGTTCTTC.

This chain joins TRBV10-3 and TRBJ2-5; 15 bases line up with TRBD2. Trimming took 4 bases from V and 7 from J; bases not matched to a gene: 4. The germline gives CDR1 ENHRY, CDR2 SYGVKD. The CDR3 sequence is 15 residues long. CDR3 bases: TGTGCCATCAGTGCGCCGGGACTAGCGGGGGGGACCCAGTACTTC. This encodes CAISAPGLAGGTQYF.